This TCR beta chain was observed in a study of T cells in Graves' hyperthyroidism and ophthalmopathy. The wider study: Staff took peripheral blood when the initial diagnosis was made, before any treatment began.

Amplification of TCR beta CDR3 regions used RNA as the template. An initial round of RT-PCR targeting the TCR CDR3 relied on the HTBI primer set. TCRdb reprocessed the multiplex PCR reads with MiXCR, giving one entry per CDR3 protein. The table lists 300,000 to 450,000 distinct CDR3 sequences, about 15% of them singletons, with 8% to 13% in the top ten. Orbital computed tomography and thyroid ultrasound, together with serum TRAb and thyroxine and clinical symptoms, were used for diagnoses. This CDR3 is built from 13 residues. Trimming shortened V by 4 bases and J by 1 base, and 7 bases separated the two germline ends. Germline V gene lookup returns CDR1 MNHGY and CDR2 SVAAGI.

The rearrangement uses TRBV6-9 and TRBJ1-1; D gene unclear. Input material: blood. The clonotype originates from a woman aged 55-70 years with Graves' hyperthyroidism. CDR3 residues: CASSSPGNTEAFF. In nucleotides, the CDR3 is TGTGCCAGCAGTTCACCAGGGAACACTGAAGCTTTCTTT.